These 15 T cell receptor beta chains originate from one sample sequenced in a study of T-cell reconstitution after alpha-beta-depleted transplantation in children (dated by TCRdb to 2016 to 2017). What the treatment or condition label conveys for this sample: allogeneic hematopoietic cell transplantation with graft depleted of TCRalphabeta T cells and CD19 B cells. Receptors were amplified or captured by PCR. These reads were obtained on an Illumina HiSeq 2500. Molecular barcoding was employed in the preparation of TCR libraries, with unique molecular identifiers being used to normalize TCRbeta repertoire quantification. TCRdb trimmed the raw reads at Q25, called clones with MiXCR and kept productive beta chains. Records with the same CDR3 protein are collapsed into one entry carrying the most frequent genes and DNA. Recorded for this sample are fewer than 550,000 distinct CDR3 sequences; roughly 10% of them occurred a single time. About 14% of the sample is taken by the ten largest.

Sequenced material: PBMCs, mostly from graft donor cells, taken 180 days after TCRalphabeta/CD19-depleted stem cell transplant. Receptors originate from a female patient aged 2 to 10 who had a stem cell transplant for aplastic anemia, so the T cells may come from the graft donor.

The J gene is TRBJ2-1, the V gene TRBV27; D may be TRBD1 (6 bases). The CDR3 contains 14 residues. Germline V CDR1 and CDR2: MNHEY, SMNVEV (reference sequence). Trimming shortened V by 5 bases and J by 7 bases, and 15 bases separated the two germline ends. The CDR3 DNA reads as TGTGCCAGCAGTCCCGGACAGTGGAGGAATGAGCAGTTCTTC. Its translation: CASSPGQWRNEQFF.

This clonotype was observed a handful of times. This chain connects TRBV27 to TRBJ2-3; 8 bases agree with TRBD2. After removal of 5 bases from V and 5 bases from J, the junction contained 12 bases not matched to a gene. The CDR3 spans 16 residues. The germline V gene encodes CDR1 MNHEY and CDR2 SMNVEV (reference sequence). The chain's CDR3 is CASSPPGLVIGDTQYF. The CDR3 DNA sequence: TGTGCCAGCAGTCCGCCGGGACTAGTAATAGGAGATACGCAGTATTTT.

At least ten counts were recorded for this clonotype. The gene calls are TRBV5-1 and TRBJ1-2; D is ambiguous. Germline assignment: CDR1 SGHRS and CDR2 YFSETQ. This CDR3 is 16 amino acids long. V lost 0 bases and J 4 bases, leaving 16 bases between the germline ends. Here the CDR3 DNA reads TGCGCCAGCAGCTTGGCCGCGAGTGACTCCGGCTATGGCTACACCTTC. This gives the protein CASSLAASDSGYGYTF.

This chain links TRBV28 with TRBJ1-1; 8 nucleotides match TRBD1. The CDR3 has 15 amino acids. Trimming removed 5 bases from V and 5 bases from J; junction bases left unmatched: 10. Germline values: CDR1 MDHEN, CDR2 SYDVKM. The CDR3 DNA follows: TGTGCCAGCAGTCCCCCGACAGGGGTGGGGACTGAAGCTTTCTTT. Translating gives CASSPPTGVGTEAFF.

Concerning this clonotype itself: A read error may be the cause here, since a much bigger clone is one base away. The CDR3 sequence: CSAREWTGMYYDQYF. CDR3 DNA sequence: TGCAGTGCTAGAGAGTGGACAGGGATGTACTACGACCAGTACTTC. The rearrangement links TRBV20-1 to TRBJ2-7, with TRBD1 matching 8 bases. Germline CDR1 is DFQATT and CDR2 is SNEGSKA (reference sequence). The CDR3 is made up of 15 amino acids.

In DNA form, the CDR3 reads TGTGCCAGCCCCATTGGGGCGGGAGGGTTCGCCGGGGAGCTGTTTTTT. This gives the protein CASPIGAGGFAGELFF. The V gene is TRBV11-2, the J gene TRBJ2-2, with 9 positions matching TRBD2. V shed 8 bases, J shed 6 bases, and the junction held 13 bases outside the gene matches. This CDR3 comprises 16 residues. Germline V lookup: CDR1 SGHAT, CDR2 FQNNGV.

The chain is built from TRBV12-3 or TRBV12-4 and TRBJ2-3; 12 bases match TRBD2. The junction had 4 bases not matched to a gene; V was cut back by 2 bases and J by 4 bases. The CDR3 is 16 amino acids. The CDR3 spells CASSLRLAGEADTQYF. CDR3 bases: TGTGCCAGCAGTTTAAGACTAGCGGGAGAGGCAGATACGCAGTATTTT.

V gene TRBV12-3 or TRBV12-4 combines with J gene TRBJ1-1; the D gene is possibly TRBD1 (6 bases). The V gene lost 7 bases and the J gene lost 0 bases, with 12 bases spanning the gap. The CDR3 loop spans 14 amino acids. The CDR3 spells CASNTGGLNTEAFF. In DNA form, the CDR3 reads TGTGCCAGCAATACCGGGGGCCTGAACACTGAAGCTTTCTTT.

This clonotype was counted ten times or more. The chain is built from TRBV12-3 or TRBV12-4 and TRBJ2-1; 8 nucleotides agree with TRBD1. With V trimmed by 3 bases and J by 3 bases, 4 bases remained unmatched. The CDR3 loop spans 15 amino acids. CDR3 in DNA: TGTGCCAGCAGTTTCGGACAGGGAGACTACAATGAGCAGTTCTTC. Translated, it gives CASSFGQGDYNEQFF.

This clonotype was counted a few times. The chain links TRBV20-1 to TRBJ1-2; the D gene is possibly TRBD1 (5 bases). CDR1 DFQATT and CDR2 SNEGSKA come from the germline V gene (reference sequence). V lost 4 bases and J lost 8, with 17 bases in between. The CDR3 is 13 residues long. CDR3 region: CSATSGGVRGYTF. For the CDR3, the DNA is TGCAGTGCTACATCCGGAGGGGTTCGCGGCTACACCTTC.

This clonotype was seen ten or more times. The rearrangement uses TRBV11-2 and TRBJ2-1; no definite D call. The V gene lost 2 bases and the J gene lost 4 bases, with 6 bases spanning the gap. From germline, CDR1 is SGHAT and CDR2 FQNNGV. The CDR3 is 13 residues long. This chain's CDR3 is CASSLNSYNEQFF. The CDR3 nucleotides read TGTGCCAGCAGCTTAAACTCTTACAATGAGCAGTTCTTC.

The chain couples TRBV4-2 to TRBJ2-3; D possibly uses TRBD1 or TRBD2 (5 bases each). CDR3 length: 16 amino acids. With 4 bases removed from V and 0 bases from J, the gap between germline ends came to 14 bases. Germline assignment: CDR1 LGHNA and CDR2 YNFKEQ. In DNA form, the CDR3 reads TGTGCCAGCAGCCGAACCGGGACCCAGAGCACAGATACGCAGTATTTT. This sequence encodes CASSRTGTQSTDTQYF.

This clonotype was observed many times. The V call is TRBV11-2, the J call TRBJ2-3, with 13 bases fitting TRBD2. Germline assignment: CDR1 SGHAT and CDR2 FQNNGV. The junction had 12 bases not matched to a gene; V was cut back by 2 bases and J by 4 bases. This CDR3 has 19 residues. The DNA of the CDR3 is TGTGCCAGCAGCTTACCCTACGGACTAGCGGGAGAAATTCCAGATACGCAGTATTTT. The encoded protein is CASSLPYGLAGEIPDTQYF. The entire variable domain, with the rest obtained from reference TRBV11-2 and TRBJ2-3, is as follows: EAGVAQSPRYKIIEKRQSVAFWCNPISGHATLYWYQQILGQGPKLLIQFQNNGVVDDSQLPKDRFSAERLKGVDSTLKIQPAKLEDSAVYLCASSLPYGLAGEIPDTQYFGPGTRLTVL.

At least ten counts were recorded for this clonotype. The chain joins TRBV5-1 to TRBJ1-1, with 7 bases identical to TRBD1. The CDR3 sequence is 13 residues long. Germline V gives CDR1 SGHRS, CDR2 YFSETQ. V shed 3 bases and J 6 bases; nucleotides not matched to a gene: 5. This CDR3 is CASSSSGGAEAFF. In DNA form, the CDR3 reads TGCGCCAGCAGCTCCTCAGGGGGAGCTGAAGCTTTCTTT.

Only a few counts were recorded for this clonotype. The chain links TRBV7-6 to TRBJ2-5, with 9 nucleotides matching TRBD2. V trimming: 5 bases; J trimming: 7 bases; junction bases outside the gene matches: 8. This CDR3 spans 14 amino acids. Per germline, CDR1 SGHVS and CDR2 FNYEAQ. This chain's CDR3 is CASSLGLAEGTQYF. The CDR3 coding sequence is TGTGCCAGCAGCCTGGGACTAGCAGAGGGGACCCAGTACTTC.